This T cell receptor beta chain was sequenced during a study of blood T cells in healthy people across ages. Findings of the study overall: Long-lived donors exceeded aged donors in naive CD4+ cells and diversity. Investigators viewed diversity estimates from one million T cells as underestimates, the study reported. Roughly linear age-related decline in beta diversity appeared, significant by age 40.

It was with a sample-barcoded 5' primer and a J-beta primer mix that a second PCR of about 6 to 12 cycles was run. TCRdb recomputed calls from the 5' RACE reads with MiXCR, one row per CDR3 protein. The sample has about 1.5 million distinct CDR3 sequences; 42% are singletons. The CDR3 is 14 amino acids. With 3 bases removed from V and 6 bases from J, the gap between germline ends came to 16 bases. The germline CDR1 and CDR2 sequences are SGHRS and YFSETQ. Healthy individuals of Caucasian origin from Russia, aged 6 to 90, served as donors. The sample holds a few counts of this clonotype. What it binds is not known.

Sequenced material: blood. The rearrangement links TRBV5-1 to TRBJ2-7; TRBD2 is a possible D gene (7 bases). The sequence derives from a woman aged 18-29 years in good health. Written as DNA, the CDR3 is TGCGCCAGCAGCTCGGACGGAGGGGGGGGCGAGCAGTACTTC. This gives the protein CASSSDGGGGEQYF. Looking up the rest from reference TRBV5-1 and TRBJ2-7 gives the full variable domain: KAGVTQTPRYLIKTRGQQVTLSCSPISGHRSVSWYQQTPGQGLQFLFEYFSETQRNKGNFPGRFSGRQFSNSRSEMNVSTLELGDSALYLCASSSDGGGGEQYFGPGTRLTVT.